This TCR beta chain was obtained from a study of blood T cell repertoires in COVID-19. Study-wide context: Donors in Cohort 3 counted as recovered after two negative PCRs, clearance, or symptom resolution.

Original methodology: The assay estimated nucleated cells by amplifying reference gene primers. Assay: immunoSEQ multiplex PCR; the TCRdb copy retains only in-frame clones and omits some. V and J calls and clone size are copied from that table; D and trimming were computed from the DNA. In the table there are over 250,000 clones, 85% to 90% of which are singletons. Germline CDR1 reads MNHEY; CDR2 reads SVGAGI. The CDR3 length is 14 residues. The V and J ends lost 2 bases and 2 bases respectively, with 7 bases between them. The participants were between roughly 18 and 90 years old and came from under 25 US areas.

The clonotype originates from a woman aged 55-70 years in a cohort exposed to, infected with or recovered from COVID-19 (not recorded which). The sample comprised PBMCs or T cells enriched from blood (not recorded which). The chain is built from TRBV6-5 and TRBJ1-5, with D unresolved. CDR3 sequence reads: CASSYGGGNQPQHF. The CDR3 coding sequence is TGTGCCAGCAGTTACGGAGGTGGCAATCAGCCCCAGCATTTT.